This T cell receptor beta chain was retrieved from a study of CD4 T cells in relation to SARS-CoV-2 and coronaviruses (dated by TCRdb to the early 2020s). In terms of the full investigation: In the ViraFEST assay, PBMCs were grown with antigen for 10 to 11 days, and TCR beta CDR3s were then sequenced to identify antigen-specific clonal expansions. An HIV-1 Nef peptide pool or a no-peptide culture served as the negative reference condition. Shared crossreactive spike epitopes were mapped to their HLA restriction using patient-derived lymphoblastoid cell lines. The study assessed, at the TCR clonotype level, memory CD4+ T cell crossreactivity between SARS-CoV-2 and common cold coronavirus spike proteins. Samples from a few pre-COVID donors and the naive versus memory experiments were sequenced with the Adaptive Biotechnologies TCR-sequencing kit; other data were Illumina-based. A different TCR-beta assay, based on Illumina, was used to sequence expansion assays from other donors in the study.

Findings and caveats that apply to the study as a whole: Significantly weaker SARS-CoV-2-driven expansion was shown by crossreactive clones than by monoreactive clones, consistent with antigenic imprinting. No donor contributed both pre-pandemic and post-infection samples, which limited tracing the source of pre-existing responses. The study was limited by small numbers of patients and tested TCRs. About 60% of donors had memory CD4+ clonotypes that crossrecognized SARS-CoV-2 and at least one common cold coronavirus spike. Since the crossreactivity analysis centred on spike protein, crossreactivity against other viral proteins was not assessed.

Of note for this clone: Its antigen specificity is not known. No base quality information exists; no much larger clone differs at one position.

At the junction V is shortened by 4 bases and J by 7 bases; bases outside the gene matches: 7. For CDR1 and CDR2, the germline V gene lists SGHRS and YFSETQ. From the cysteine through the phenylalanine, the CDR3 covers 13 amino acids. The only DNA kept is the CDR3, 39 bases in frame from the first base. CD4+ T cells from unexposed donors were collected before the COVID-19 pandemic (2011-2018). Following 10 days of culture, the EasySep CD4+ T cell isolation kit was used to isolate CD4+ T cells. As cell numbers permitted, CD4+ T cells from unexposed donors were tested for reactivity to SARS-CoV-2 S and N and to four common cold coronavirus spike pools. Each well held 1.5 million to 2.5 million PBMCs cultured in IMDM containing 5% human AB serum and 7.5 to 10 IU/ml IL-2. Half of the culture medium was replaced with fresh IL-2-containing medium on days 3 and 7. Each peptide culture condition was generally run in triplicate replicate wells. The leukapheresis product for the unexposed donors was obtained through commercial purchase. Ficoll-Paque PLUS gradient centrifugation was used to isolate PBMCs from leukapheresis product or whole blood. PBMCs were either used fresh in the expansion assay or cryopreserved at -140 degrees C. The QIAamp Micro DNA Kit was used to extract genomic DNA from the CD4+ T cells.

The receptor library was made with the immunoSEQ multiplex PCR assay. The original pipeline was this. During preprocessing, nonproductive sequences were discarded, as were any CDR3s that did not begin with C, did not end with F or W, or were shorter than 7 amino acids. The MANAFEST web app was used to call antigen-specific clonotypes on the basis of expansion compared with the reference and with other culture wells. A clone counted as positive if significantly expanded in 2 of 3 replicate wells versus the reference culture at FDR below 0.05. Positive clones also required significant expansion versus all other tandem wells and an odds ratio above 5. After three terminal residues were trimmed from each end, CDR3 homology was quantified as pairwise Levenshtein distance using the stringdist R package. TCRdb stores this immuneACCESS table with in-frame sequences only. Part of the clones is absent; in the studies checked, under half of the shortfall reflects unresolved V genes, and no reason is known for the rest. The DNA gave D and trimming, while V, J and clone size come from that table. The sample includes around 23,000 clones, with roughly four fifths observed a single time. The ten largest make up about 14% of the sample.

The chain is encoded by TRBV5-1 joined to TRBJ1-1, and 7 junction bases match TRBD1. The receptor comes from a human donor in good health. Sequencing input: CD4+ T cells from PBMCs, cultured in vitro. In nucleotide form, the sequence is TGCGCCAGCAGCATTAGGGACAGCAATGAAGCTTTCTTT. This gives the protein CASSIRDSNEAFF.